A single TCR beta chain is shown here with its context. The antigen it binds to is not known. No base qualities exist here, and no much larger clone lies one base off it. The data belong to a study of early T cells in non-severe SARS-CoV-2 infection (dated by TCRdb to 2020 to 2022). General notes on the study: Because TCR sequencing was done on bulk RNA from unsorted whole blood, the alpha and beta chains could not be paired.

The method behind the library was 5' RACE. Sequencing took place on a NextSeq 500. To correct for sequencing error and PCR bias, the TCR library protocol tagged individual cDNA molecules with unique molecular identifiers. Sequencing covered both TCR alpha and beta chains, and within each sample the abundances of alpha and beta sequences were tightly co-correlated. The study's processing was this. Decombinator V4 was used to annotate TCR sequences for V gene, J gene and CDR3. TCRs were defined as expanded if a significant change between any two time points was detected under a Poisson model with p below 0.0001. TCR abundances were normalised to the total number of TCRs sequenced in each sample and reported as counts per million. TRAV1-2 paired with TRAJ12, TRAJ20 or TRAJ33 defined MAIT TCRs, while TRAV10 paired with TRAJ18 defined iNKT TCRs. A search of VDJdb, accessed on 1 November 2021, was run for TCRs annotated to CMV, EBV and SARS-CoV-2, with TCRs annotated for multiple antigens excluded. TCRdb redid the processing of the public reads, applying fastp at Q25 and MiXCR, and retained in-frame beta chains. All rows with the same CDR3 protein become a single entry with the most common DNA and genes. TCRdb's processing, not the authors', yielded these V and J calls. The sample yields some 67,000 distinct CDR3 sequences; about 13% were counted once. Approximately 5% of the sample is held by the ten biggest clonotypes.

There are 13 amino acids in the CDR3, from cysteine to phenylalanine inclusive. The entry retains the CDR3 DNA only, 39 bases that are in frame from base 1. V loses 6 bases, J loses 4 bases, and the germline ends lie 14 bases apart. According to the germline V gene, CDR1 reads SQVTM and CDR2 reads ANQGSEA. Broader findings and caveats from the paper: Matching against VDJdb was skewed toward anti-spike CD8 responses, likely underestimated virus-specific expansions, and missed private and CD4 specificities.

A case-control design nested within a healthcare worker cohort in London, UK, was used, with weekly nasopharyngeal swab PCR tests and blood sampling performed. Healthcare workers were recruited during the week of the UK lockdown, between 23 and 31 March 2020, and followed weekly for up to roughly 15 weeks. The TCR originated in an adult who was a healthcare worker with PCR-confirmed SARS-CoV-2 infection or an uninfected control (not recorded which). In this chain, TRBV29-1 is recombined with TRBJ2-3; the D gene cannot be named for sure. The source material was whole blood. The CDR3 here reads CSVPQAPSDTQYF. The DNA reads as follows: TGCAGCGTCCCCCAAGCCCCCTCAGATACGCAGTATTTT.